A selection of T cell receptor beta chains follows, all from one sample in a study of beta chain features in type 1 diabetes. Measured with immunoSEQ multiplex PCR; TCRdb has only the in-frame clones, and not every one. Of more than 250,000 clones detected, roughly a quarter appear once; the ten largest clones hold roughly 0.011%. Sample: naive CD4+ T cells from blood. These receptors all come from a woman in her twenties or thirties with type 1 diabetes. Both conserved end residues are part of each CDR3. Fields, in order: clone size, CDR3 length, D gene, J gene, V gene, CDR3 DNA, CDR3 protein. The D gene is left open where the match is weak. Clone size is given for some rows only: seen once, a few or many times, or a class if the clone is expanded.

>-|17|TRBD1|TRBJ1-2|TRBV7-9
TGTGCCAGCAGCTGGGACAGAACCCGAACAGGGGTCGATGGCTACACCTTC
CASSWDRTRTGVDGYTF
>once|11|-|TRBJ1-1|TRBV5-5
TGTGCCAGCAGCCCAGGGAGGAAAGCTTTCTTT
CASSPGRKAFF
>-|14|-|TRBJ2-7|TRBV4-1
TGCGCCAGCAGCCCGTGGGGAGCTGTCACCGAGCAGTACTTC
CASSPWGAVTEQYF
>few|15|TRBD2|TRBJ2-5|TRBV29-1
TGCAGCGTTGATGGGACTAGCGGAGTTCAAGAGACCCAGTACTTC
CSVDGTSGVQETQYF
>-|13|-|TRBJ1-1|TRBV18
TGTGCCAGCTCACCATCGGCAGGTAATGAAGCTTTCTTT
CASSPSAGNEAFF
>-|14|TRBD1|TRBJ1-1|TRBV7-2
TGTGCCAGCAGCTTAGACAGGGGGAACACTGAAGCTTTCTTT
CASSLDRGNTEAFF
>few|15|TRBD2|TRBJ2-3|TRBV29-1
TGCAGCGAGACTTTAGCGGGAGTCAGCACAGATACGCAGTATTTT
CSETLAGVSTDTQYF
>-|15|-|TRBJ2-7|TRBV7-9
TGTGCCAGCAGCTTAGTCCGGGTGGGGCCTGTCGAGCAGTACTTC
CASSLVRVGPVEQYF
>-|16|TRBD2|TRBJ2-1|TRBV19
TGTGCCAGTAGTATTCTGGTCGGAGCGGGAGGCAATGAGCAGTTCTTC
CASSILVGAGGNEQFF
>-|14|-|TRBJ2-7|TRBV11-2
TGTGCCAGCAGCTTCGGGACAAGATTCTACGAGCAGTACTTC
CASSFGTRFYEQYF
>few|14|TRBD2|TRBJ2-5|TRBV10-3
TGTGCCATCGGAGGGACTAGCGAACAAGAGACCCAGTACTTC
CAIGGTSEQETQYF
>-|13|-|TRBJ2-1|TRBV7-8
TGTGCCAGCAGCTTAAACCAGTACAATGAGCAGTTCTTC
CASSLNQYNEQFF
>few|15|-|TRBJ2-1|TRBV23-1
TGCGCCAGCAGTCATCCTGACAGAGTCTACAATGAGCAGTTCTTC
CASSHPDRVYNEQFF
>few|12|-|TRBJ2-7|TRBV4-1
TGCGCCAGCAGCCAGAGAGATTACGAGCAGTACTTC
CASSQRDYEQYF
>few|13|-|TRBJ2-3|TRBV21-1
TGTGCCAGCAGCAAAGGCGTCCCAGATACGCAGTATTTT
CASSKGVPDTQYF
>-|13|TRBD2|TRBJ2-7|TRBV29-1
TGCAGCGTTGAAGGTGGGACTAGTTCCGAGCAGTACTTC
CSVEGGTSSEQYF
>few|17|TRBD2|TRBJ2-1|TRBV7-9
TGTGCCAGCAGATCCAGTGTGTGGGCGGGAGGCGACAATGAGCAGTTCTTC
CASRSSVWAGGDNEQFF
>few|12|-|TRBJ2-1|TRBV11-2
TGTGCCAGCAGCCCTGGGGGAGGCGAGCAGTTCTTC
CASSPGGGEQFF
>-|11|TRBD1|TRBJ1-1|TRBV29-1
TGCAGCGTGGACAGGGGCACTGAAGCTTTCTTT
CSVDRGTEAFF
>-|16|-|TRBJ2-6|TRBV4-2
TGTGCCAGCAGCCAAGTGATTAGCTCTGGGGCCAACGTCCTGACTTTC
CASSQVISSGANVLTF
>-|14|-|TRBJ1-5|TRBV30
TGTGCCTGGAGTGTAGGAGGGAACAATCAGCCCCAGCATTTT
CAWSVGGNNQPQHF
>-|15|-|TRBJ2-2|TRBV9
TGTGCCAGCAGCGTAGGCAGGACGAACACCGGGGAGCTGTTTTTT
CASSVGRTNTGELFF
>-|14|-|TRBJ2-1|TRBV4-2
TGTGCCAGCAGCCAAGAAATATATCACAATGAGCAGTTCTTC
CASSQEIYHNEQFF